This entry is about one T cell receptor beta chain. Its antigen is undetermined. All trial patients relapsed after autologous stem cell transplantation. This specimen belongs to a study of PD-1 blockade in classical Hodgkin lymphoma. The V gene's germline CDR1 is KGHSH and CDR2 LQKENI. V lost 1 base to trimming and J lost 2 bases, with 12 bases between them. This CDR3 spans 15 amino acids. This table comes from immunoSEQ multiplex PCR, and its TCRdb copy is limited to in-frame clones, with some not included. Here the sample spans over 20,000 clones, around 80% being singletons. Overall study findings and caveats: Patients were excluded if nivolumab began under 1 year after ASCT (the autologous transplant).

The V call is TRBV18, the J call TRBJ2-7; D gene ambiguous. The receptor's source is a human donor with classical Hodgkin lymphoma. The sample consisted of peripheral blood mononuclear cells (PBMCs), taken at baseline. CDR3 coding DNA: TGTGCCAGCTCACCACGGGCAGGAGTTACCTACGAGCAGTACTTC. It codes for CASSPRAGVTYEQYF.